Listed here are 32 T cell receptor beta chains from one sample, sequenced in a study of T-cell reconstitution after alpha-beta-depleted transplantation in children. Unique molecular identifiers tagged the TCRbeta library. Via MiXCR, TCRdb re-called the PCR reads, giving one row per CDR3 protein. The table has almost 250,000 distinct CDR3 sequences, about a quarter seen once; the top ten hold 2% to 3%. The input for sequencing was PBMCs, taken before TCRalphabeta/CD19-depleted stem cell transplant. These receptor sequences come from a girl aged 2-10 years with Fanconi anemia, due to receive a stem cell transplant.

This clonotype was counted only a few times. V usage is TRBV28 and J usage is TRBJ1-5; D not certain. The CDR3 extends over 12 amino acids. The V gene lost 4 bases and the J gene lost 4 bases, with 5 bases spanning the gap. CDR1 is MDHEN, CDR2 SYDVKM, per germline. As DNA, the CDR3 is TGTGCCAGCAGTTCACAGAATCAGCCCCAGCATTTT. Residues: CASSSQNQPQHF. Full variable domain (missing parts from reference TRBV28 and TRBJ1-5): DVKVTQSSRYLVKRTGEKVFLECVQDMDHENMFWYRQDPGLGLRLIYFSYDVKMKEKGDIPEGYSVSREKKERFSLILESASTNQTSMYLCASSSQNQPQHFGDGTRLSIL.

The rearrangement joins TRBV7-6 to TRBJ2-3, with D unclear. The germline gives CDR1 SGHVS, CDR2 FNYEAQ. Trimming left V 5 bases short and J 6 bases short, with 9 bases between. The CDR3 sequence is 12 residues long. The CDR3 DNA sequence: TGTGCCAGCAGCCCTAGAATGGATACGCAGTATTTT. Its translation is CASSPRMDTQYF.

This clonotype was recorded at least ten times. This chain connects TRBV7-6 to TRBJ2-7; D might be TRBD1 (6 bases). Germline V lookup: CDR1 SGHVS, CDR2 FNYEAQ. CDR3 length equals 17 residues. Between the trimmed V and J ends, which lost 5 bases and 0 bases, there was a span of 20 bases. The CDR3 reads CASSRTPRGDLSYEQYF. CDR3 coding DNA: TGTGCCAGCAGCAGAACTCCCAGGGGAGACCTCTCCTACGAGCAGTACTTC.

The chain has TRBV20-1 and TRBJ2-5, with 8 bases matching TRBD2. In germline, CDR1 is DFQATT, CDR2 SNEGSKA (reference sequence). The CDR3 covers 12 residues. J lost 3 bases, V lost 5 bases, and 2 bases had no gene match. CDR3 region: CSAEGLEETQYF. The CDR3 DNA is TGCAGTGCTGAGGGACTAGAAGAGACCCAGTACTTC.

The chain links TRBV29-1 to TRBJ2-2, with D perhaps TRBD1 (5 bases). Trimming removed 4 bases from V and 8 bases from J, with 11 bases in between. Germline V gene lookup returns CDR1 SQVTM and CDR2 ANQGSEA. This CDR3 contains 12 residues. The CDR3 DNA follows: TGCAGCGTTGTGGTGGGGCGAGGGGAGCTGTTTTTT. As protein: CSVVVGRGELFF.

This clonotype was recorded many times. The rearrangement uses TRBV12-3 or TRBV12-4 and TRBJ2-3, with D possibly matching TRBD2 (5 bases). V was clipped by 2 bases and J by 4 bases, with 10 bases between them. The CDR3 sequence is 14 residues long. The CDR3 DNA sequence: TGTGCCAGCAGTTTATTCGAGGGATCAGATACGCAGTATTTT. Translated, it gives CASSLFEGSDTQYF.

This clonotype was counted many times. The chain carries TRBV12-3 or TRBV12-4 and TRBJ2-2; TRBD2 matches 9 bases. This CDR3 comprises 16 residues. V lost 5 bases, J lost 2 bases, and 6 bases stayed unmatched. CDR3 coding DNA: TGTGCCAGCAGTCCCGAGCGGGGGGTCAACACCGGGGAGCTGTTTTTT. Its protein product is CASSPERGVNTGELFF.

This clonotype has at least ten counts. V is TRBV20-1 and J is TRBJ2-7; 9 nucleotides match TRBD1. The CDR3 length is 12 residues. The V gene's germline CDR1 is DFQATT and CDR2 SNEGSKA (reference sequence). CDR3: CRPGDRDYEQYF. In DNA, the CDR3 is TGCAGGCCGGGGGACAGGGACTACGAGCAGTACTTC.

This chain uses TRBV3-1 with TRBJ2-1; the match to TRBD1 covers 11 bases. This CDR3 is 15 amino acids long. With V trimmed by 2 bases and J by 4 bases, 1 base remained unmatched. CDR1 and CDR2 from the germline V gene are LGHDT and YNNKEL (reference sequence). DNA for the CDR3: TGTGCCAGCAGCCAATGGGACAGGGGGTACAATGAGCAGTTCTTC. Encoded protein: CASSQWDRGYNEQFF.

This clonotype appeared a few times. The rearrangement uses TRBV4-2 and TRBJ2-6, with 9 bases aligning to TRBD2. V lost 1 base to trimming and J lost 0 bases; unmatched junction nucleotides: 4. The CDR3 spans 18 residues. Per germline, CDR1 LGHNA and CDR2 YNFKEQ. CDR3 region: CASSQAREGPSGANVLTF. In DNA, the CDR3 is TGTGCCAGCAGCCAAGCGCGGGAGGGACCCTCTGGGGCCAACGTCCTGACTTTC.

The chain has TRBV20-1 and TRBJ2-7, with TRBD1 matching over 7 bases. CDR1 is DFQATT and CDR2 is SNEGSKA in the germline V gene (reference sequence). The V and J ends lost 0 bases and 3 bases, in that order; junction bases with no gene match: 8. The CDR3 runs 15 residues. CDR3 amino acids: CSARDTTGLLYEQYF. The CDR3 DNA reads as TGCAGTGCTAGAGATACGACAGGGTTACTCTACGAGCAGTACTTC.

There are many counts of this clonotype. The chain recombines TRBV6-2 or TRBV6-3 with TRBJ2-7, with D unclear. The CDR3 extends over 14 amino acids. Trimming took 2 bases from V and 2 from J, leaving 10 bases between them. The V gene's germline CDR1 is MNHEY and CDR2 SVGEGT. The CDR3 sequence is CASSYPTPTYEQYF. Written as DNA, the CDR3 is TGTGCCAGCAGTTACCCGACACCGACCTACGAGCAGTACTTC.

This clonotype was detected a few times. The chain links TRBV6-1 to TRBJ2-4; 7 bases fit TRBD1. The CDR3 contains 14 residues. From germline, CDR1 is MNHNS and CDR2 SASEGT. J was trimmed by 2 bases and V by 7 bases; bases with no gene match: 5. The CDR3: CASNRGRTKNIQYF. The CDR3 DNA sequence: TGTGCCAGCAACAGGGGTCGGACCAAAAACATTCAGTACTTC.

This clonotype has at least ten counts. The chain couples TRBV20-1 to TRBJ2-7; 9 bases agree with TRBD2. V shed 3 bases and J 0 bases; nucleotides not matched to a gene: 6. The CDR3 is 15 residues long. Germline CDR1 and CDR2: DFQATT and SNEGSKA (reference sequence). Written as DNA, the CDR3 is TGCAGTGCTAGGTTTAGCGGGAGCATCTCCTACGAGCAGTACTTC. Protein product: CSARFSGSISYEQYF.

J is TRBJ2-4 and V is TRBV20-1; the match to TRBD2 covers 7 bases. CDR3 length equals 16 residues. Unmatched junction bases numbered 11, after V lost 6 bases and J lost 0 bases. From germline, CDR1 is DFQATT and CDR2 SNEGSKA (reference sequence). The CDR3, as DNA: TGCAGTGCAACCCGAGGACTAGATCTAGCCAAAAACATTCAGTACTTC. This encodes CSATRGLDLAKNIQYF.

V usage is TRBV10-3 and J usage is TRBJ2-3, with D uncertain. Trimming stripped 10 bases from V and 3 bases from J, with 8 bases between. The CDR3 consists of 11 residues. Germline V lookup: CDR1 ENHRY, CDR2 SYGVKD. This chain's CDR3 is CATTETDTQYF. The CDR3 DNA is TGTGCCACGACGGAAACAGATACGCAGTATTTT.

This clonotype was observed many times. The chain has TRBV7-6 and TRBJ2-7, with unresolved D. Germline values: CDR1 SGHVS, CDR2 FNYEAQ. The V and J ends lost 2 bases and 1 base respectively, with 9 bases between them. The CDR3 loop spans 14 amino acids. The chain's CDR3 is CASSLRSGSYEQYF. The CDR3 DNA follows: TGTGCCAGCAGCTTAAGGTCAGGTTCCTACGAGCAGTACTTC.

CDR3 in amino acids: CSAFEVQGLAGGRDTQYF. The CDR3 DNA reads as TGCAGTGCATTTGAAGTCCAGGGACTAGCGGGAGGACGAGATACGCAGTATTTT. This rearrangement joins TRBV20-1 to TRBJ2-3; TRBD2 matches at 15 bases. CDR1 and CDR2 from the germline V gene are DFQATT and SNEGSKA (reference sequence). The CDR3 spans 18 residues. The trim removed 6 bases at V and 5 bases at J, leaving 15 bases unmatched.

This clonotype was seen many times. The chain has TRBV15 and TRBJ2-7; tentative D call: TRBD1 (5 bases). V lost 0 bases, J lost 4 bases, and 10 bases lay in between. The germline gives CDR1 LNHNV, CDR2 YYDKDF (reference sequence). This CDR3 is built from 14 residues. CDR3 in DNA: TGTGCCACCAGCAGAGATCCAGGGCCTTACGAGCAGTACTTC. Translated, it gives CATSRDPGPYEQYF.

This clonotype was recorded at least ten times. DNA for the CDR3: TGTGCCACCAGCAGAGAAAAGGGAATTACCTACGAGCAGTACTTC. Residues: CATSREKGITYEQYF. The chain combines TRBV15 with TRBJ2-7; D unclear. Trimming removed 0 bases from V and 2 bases from J, with 11 bases in between. CDR3 length: 15 amino acids. The germline V gene encodes CDR1 LNHNV and CDR2 YYDKDF (reference sequence).

The table lists this clonotype with a few counts. This clone may be a read error of a much larger clone one base away. V and J are TRBV20-1 and TRBJ2-7; no clear D gene. This CDR3 is 11 amino acids long. Trimming took off 3 bases at V and 2 bases at J, with 5 bases between the two ends. Germline CDR1 reads DFQATT; CDR2 reads SNEGSKA (reference sequence). The CDR3 bases are TGCAGTGCTAGGGTGCCCTACGAGCAGTACTTC. Translated: CSARVPYEQYF.

The chain links TRBV5-1 to TRBJ1-1; 7 bases align to TRBD1. Germline CDR1 is SGHRS and CDR2 is YFSETQ. The V and J ends lost 2 bases and 5 bases, in that order; junction bases with no gene match: 3. CDR3 length: 13 amino acids. CDR3 DNA sequence: TGCGCCAGCAGCTTTGACAGGGATACTGAAGCTTTCTTT. This sequence encodes CASSFDRDTEAFF.

The sample holds many counts of this clonotype. This sequence joins TRBV29-1 and TRBJ1-1, with a possible D match to TRBD1 (5 bases). The V gene's germline CDR1 is SQVTM and CDR2 ANQGSEA. Deletions cut 7 bases from V and 3 bases from J, with 18 bases between. The CDR3 is 14 amino acids. This CDR3 reads CSARVGIRDTEAFF. CDR3 bases: TGCAGCGCTAGGGTGGGGATCAGGGACACTGAAGCTTTCTTT.

This clonotype was counted between two and nine times. The chain couples TRBV29-1 to TRBJ2-7; the D gene is possibly TRBD1 (6 bases). Trimming stripped 5 bases from V and 3 bases from J, with 8 bases between. The germline CDR1 and CDR2 sequences are SQVTM and ANQGSEA. There are 11 residues in the CDR3. This CDR3 reads CSVLQGYEQYF. The CDR3 DNA reads as TGCAGCGTTCTACAGGGCTACGAGCAGTACTTC.

This clonotype has at least ten counts. V usage is TRBV2 and J usage is TRBJ2-3; 10 bases match TRBD2. The CDR3 length is 16 residues. V dropped 4 bases and J dropped 5; count of bases not matched to a gene: 9. Per germline, CDR1 SNHLY and CDR2 FYNNEI. This chain's CDR3 is CASSGFLAGVGDTQYF. The CDR3 region has the DNA TGTGCCAGCAGTGGGTTTCTAGCGGGGGTGGGAGATACGCAGTATTTT. The variable domain in full, with the rest retrieved from reference TRBV2 and TRBJ2-3, is EPEVTQTPSHQVTQMGQEVILRCVPISNHLYFYWYRQILGQKVEFLVSFYNNEISEKSEIFDDQFSVERPDGSNFTLKIRSTKLEDSAMYFCASSGFLAGVGDTQYFGPGTRLTVL.

This clonotype was observed at least ten times. This chain uses TRBV20-1 with TRBJ2-1, with 9 bases matching TRBD2. The CDR3 loop spans 15 amino acids. The J segment lost 7 bases and the V segment lost 1 base, leaving 8 bases of the junction unmatched. CDR1 and CDR2 from the germline V gene are DFQATT and SNEGSKA (reference sequence). CDR3 protein: CSARVLAGVVNEQFF. The CDR3 nucleotides read TGCAGTGCTAGAGTCTTAGCGGGAGTGGTAAATGAGCAGTTCTTC.

The chain is built from TRBV4-2 and TRBJ2-7; D ambiguous. This CDR3 contains 14 residues. Trimming left V 10 bases short and J 1 base short, with 17 bases between. Germline V gives CDR1 LGHNA, CDR2 YNFKEQ. The CDR3 DNA follows: TGTGCCATCGGCCCCCGGCTCCTTTCCTACGAGCAGTACTTC. This encodes CAIGPRLLSYEQYF.

This clonotype was recorded many times. The CDR3 region has the DNA TGCAGCGTTCTTGCGGTCGGATTCACCGGGGAGCTGTTTTTT. It encodes CSVLAVGFTGELFF. The chain employs TRBV29-1 and TRBJ2-2; no firm D call. This CDR3 has 14 amino acids. CDR1 and CDR2 from the germline V gene are SQVTM and ANQGSEA. V was clipped by 5 bases and J by 4 bases, with 14 bases between them.

The J gene is TRBJ2-3, the V gene TRBV2; the match to TRBD1 covers 7 bases. Germline V lookup: CDR1 SNHLY, CDR2 FYNNEI. The CDR3 length is 17 residues. V lost 3 bases, J lost 0 bases, and 9 bases stayed unmatched. The CDR3 is CASSDGRDRTSTDTQYF. For the CDR3, the DNA is TGTGCCAGCAGTGATGGTCGGGACAGAACTAGCACAGATACGCAGTATTTT.

In this sample, this clonotype turned up a few times. The chain has TRBV29-1 and TRBJ2-3; the match to TRBD2 covers 7 bases. CDR1 is SQVTM and CDR2 is ANQGSEA in the germline V gene. V was pared by 4 bases and J by 1 base, with 5 bases of the junction left unmatched. The CDR3 totals 14 residues. The CDR3 DNA reads as TGCAGCGTTGGGGGGGGTTTGCGCACAGATACGCAGTATTTT. Its protein is CSVGGGLRTDTQYF.

The rearrangement joins TRBV12-3 or TRBV12-4 to TRBJ2-3; 8 bases fit TRBD2. V shed 3 bases, J shed 0 bases, and the junction held 5 bases outside the gene matches. CDR3 size: 16 residues. The CDR3 DNA follows: TGTGCCAGCAGTTTTGTTCTAGCGGGTAGCACAGATACGCAGTATTTT. This sequence encodes CASSFVLAGSTDTQYF.

This clonotype was seen at least ten times. The J gene is TRBJ2-2, the V gene TRBV10-3; D is perhaps TRBD1 or TRBD2 (5 bases each). Germline CDR1 reads ENHRY; CDR2 reads SYGVKD. The CDR3 consists of 18 residues. The ends were cut back, 4 bases at V and 5 bases at J, with 23 bases in the middle. The CDR3 spells CAISGEGSVRTLTGELFF. The CDR3 bases are TGTGCCATCAGTGGCGAGGGGTCGGTTAGGACCTTGACCGGGGAGCTGTTTTTT.